This TCR beta chain derives from a study of CXCR3-negative and CXCR3-positive naive CD8 T cells. The study, taken as a whole, reports: Memory CD8+ cells had much lower diversity, and both naive subsets had comparably high diversity. Comparison of naive cells showed more hydrophobic TRB CDR3s in CXCR3-positive than in CXCR3-negative naive cells. Naive CXCR3-positive and CXCR3-negative cells shared TRBV-TRBJ usage; memory cells diverged. CXCR3 levels fell partly with cryopreservation; most assays relied on fresh PBMCs.

The TRB cDNA libraries were prepared by 5' RACE with UMI labels. TCRdb reprocessed the 5' RACE reads, keeping one entry per CDR3 protein, no DNA. Recorded for this sample: about 89,000 distinct CDR3 sequences. Remarks on this clonotype: No antigen is known for it.

CDR1 and CDR2 from the germline V gene are SGHRS and YFSETQ. The CDR3 sequence is 16 residues long. This receptor was identified in a human donor in good health. Some clones in this sample may be carry-over from other donors' samples. Material: naive CXCR3+ CD8+ T cells from blood. Regarding subset: CD45RO-CCR7+CD27+CD95- naive CD8+ T cells expressing CXCR3 (TNR3+). The J gene is TRBJ2-1, the V gene TRBV5-1; without DNA, the TCRdb call of TRBD2 cannot be checked. The CDR3 region is CASSLYRAVGDNEQFF.